The clone carrying this T cell receptor (beta chain) was found many times. The antigen is unknown. The use of a sample-barcoded 5' primer and a J-beta primer mix characterized a second PCR of about 7 to 12 cycles. Template switching added a 12-random-nucleotide identifier to every cDNA molecule. Sequencing recovered at least 2.5 million CDR3-containing paired-end reads from each sample. MiXCR, run by TCRdb on the 5' RACE reads, gives a single entry per CDR3 protein. The repertoire holds hundreds of thousands of distinct CDR3 sequences, with 25% to 35% as singletons. This entry comes from a study of blood T cells in healthy people across ages. Overall study context: Roughly one uniquely barcoded beta molecule per two T cells was captured.

Study-level points and caveats: Estimates based on one million T cells were treated as lower bounds.

The receptor comes from a woman older than 75 in good health. Sequencing was performed on blood.

The CDR3 DNA reads TGTGCCAGCAGCCAAGCAGGGACGGAGACCCAGTACTTC. This gives the protein CASSQAGTETQYF. This sequence joins TRBV3-1 and TRBJ2-5, with D possibly being TRBD1 or TRBD2 (5 bases each). The CDR3 loop spans 13 amino acids. Germline values: CDR1 LGHDT, CDR2 YNNKEL (reference sequence). The V and J ends lost 1 base and 5 bases respectively, with 8 bases between them.